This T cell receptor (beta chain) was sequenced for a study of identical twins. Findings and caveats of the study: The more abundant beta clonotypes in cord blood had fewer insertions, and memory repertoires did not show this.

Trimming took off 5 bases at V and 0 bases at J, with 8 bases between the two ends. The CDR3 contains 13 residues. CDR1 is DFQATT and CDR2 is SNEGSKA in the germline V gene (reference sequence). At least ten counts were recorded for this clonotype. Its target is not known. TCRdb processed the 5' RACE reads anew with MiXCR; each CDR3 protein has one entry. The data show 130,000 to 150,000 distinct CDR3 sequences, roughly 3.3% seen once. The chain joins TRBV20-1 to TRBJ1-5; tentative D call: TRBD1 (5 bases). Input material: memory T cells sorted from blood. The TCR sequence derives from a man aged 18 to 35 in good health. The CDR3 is CSAEDSSNQPQHF. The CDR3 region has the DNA TGCAGTGCTGAAGACAGTAGCAATCAGCCCCAGCATTTT.